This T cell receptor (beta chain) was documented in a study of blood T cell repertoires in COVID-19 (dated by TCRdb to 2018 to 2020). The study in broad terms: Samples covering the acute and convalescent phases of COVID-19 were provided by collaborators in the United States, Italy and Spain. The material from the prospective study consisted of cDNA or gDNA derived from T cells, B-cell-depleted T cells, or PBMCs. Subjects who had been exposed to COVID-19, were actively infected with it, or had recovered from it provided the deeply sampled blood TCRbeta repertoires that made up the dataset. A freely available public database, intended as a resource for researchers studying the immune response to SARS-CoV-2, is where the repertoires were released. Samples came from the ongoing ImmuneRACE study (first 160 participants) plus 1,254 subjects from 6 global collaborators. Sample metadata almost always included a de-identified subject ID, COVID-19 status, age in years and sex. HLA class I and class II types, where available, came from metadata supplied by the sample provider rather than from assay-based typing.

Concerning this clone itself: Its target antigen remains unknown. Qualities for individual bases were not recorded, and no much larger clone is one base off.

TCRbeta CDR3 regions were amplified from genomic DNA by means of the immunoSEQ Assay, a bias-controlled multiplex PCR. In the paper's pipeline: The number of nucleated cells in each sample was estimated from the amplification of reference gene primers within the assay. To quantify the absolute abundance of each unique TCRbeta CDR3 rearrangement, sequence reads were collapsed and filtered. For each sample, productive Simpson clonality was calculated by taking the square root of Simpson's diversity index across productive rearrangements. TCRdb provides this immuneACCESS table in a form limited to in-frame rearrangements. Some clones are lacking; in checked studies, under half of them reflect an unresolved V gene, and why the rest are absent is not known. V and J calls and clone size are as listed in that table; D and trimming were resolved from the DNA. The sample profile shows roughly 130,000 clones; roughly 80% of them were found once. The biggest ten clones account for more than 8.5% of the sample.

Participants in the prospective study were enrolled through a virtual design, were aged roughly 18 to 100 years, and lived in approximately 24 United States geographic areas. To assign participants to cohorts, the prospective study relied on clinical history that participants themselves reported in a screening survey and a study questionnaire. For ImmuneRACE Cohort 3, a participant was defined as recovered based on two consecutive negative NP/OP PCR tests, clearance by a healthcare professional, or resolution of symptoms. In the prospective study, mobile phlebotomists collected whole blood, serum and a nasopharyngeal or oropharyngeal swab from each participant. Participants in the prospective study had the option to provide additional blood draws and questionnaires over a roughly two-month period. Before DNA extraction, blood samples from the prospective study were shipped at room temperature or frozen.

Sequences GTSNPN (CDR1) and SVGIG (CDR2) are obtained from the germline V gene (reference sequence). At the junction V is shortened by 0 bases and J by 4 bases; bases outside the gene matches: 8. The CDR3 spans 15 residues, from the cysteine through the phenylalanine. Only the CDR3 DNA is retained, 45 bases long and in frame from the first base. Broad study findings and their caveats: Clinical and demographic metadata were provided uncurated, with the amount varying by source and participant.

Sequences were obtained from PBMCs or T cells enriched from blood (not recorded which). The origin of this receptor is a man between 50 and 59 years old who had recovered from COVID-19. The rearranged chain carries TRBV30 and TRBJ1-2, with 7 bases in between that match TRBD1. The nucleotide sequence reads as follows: TGTGCCTGGAGTGTTAGGACAGGCGGAACCTATGGCTACACCTTC. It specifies CAWSVRTGGTYGYTF.